The clone carrying this TCR beta chain was recorded only once. This table comes from immunoSEQ multiplex PCR, and its TCRdb copy is limited to in-frame clones, with some not included. This sample yields approximately 64,000 clones, of which around 90% are seen a single time; around a tenth belongs to the top ten. The data derive from a study of blood T cell repertoires in COVID-19. The J segment lost 3 bases and the V segment lost 4 bases, leaving 5 bases of the junction unmatched. Per germline, CDR1 MGHDK and CDR2 SYGVNS. The CDR3 sequence is 15 residues long. This chain uses TRBV25-1 with TRBJ1-1; 10 nucleotides align to TRBD1. Sequenced input: PBMCs or T cells enriched from blood (not recorded which). This receptor was obtained from a woman in her forties who had recovered from COVID-19. The CDR3 is CASSGPGQGHTEAFF. The CDR3 region has the DNA TGTGCCAGCAGTGGCCCGGGACAGGGGCACACTGAAGCTTTCTTT.